The clone carrying this T cell receptor (beta chain) was found a few times. The antigen remains unidentified. Constant-region reverse primers amplified full-length variable regions, followed by semi-nested Nested Universal Primer A PCR. TCRdb passed the 5' RACE reads through MiXCR, listing each CDR3 protein once. The repertoire includes under 45,000 distinct CDR3 sequences, roughly 30% of them detected once, and roughly 4.1% sits in the top ten. The length of the CDR3 is 20 residues. Trimming removed 2 bases from V and 0 bases from J; junction bases left unmatched: 15. Germline loops: CDR1 SGHRS, CDR2 YFSETQ. Study findings and constraints: Tumor memory CD4+ T cell TCR gene usage clustered with blood and lymph node memory CD4+ cells and lymph node naive CD4+ cells.

The V and J genes are TRBV5-1 and TRBJ2-1; TRBD1 matches at 9 bases. The source is a female donor with breast cancer. What was sequenced was tumor-infiltrating memory CD4+ T cells sorted from the breast tumor. As to subset: memory CD4+ T cells, CD4+CD45RO+CD25-. CDR3 protein: CASSFGRDRAYLSSYNEQFF. CDR3 coding DNA: TGCGCCAGCAGCTTCGGCCGGGACAGGGCCTATCTCAGCTCCTACAATGAGCAGTTCTTC.